Following are 31 T cell receptor beta chains from one sample sequenced in a study of shared clonotypes between healthy human individuals. Clones were sequenced by immunoSEQ multiplex PCR, and TCRdb holds only the in-frame ones, with some missing. The profile shows approximately 110,000 clones, around 66% of them singletons. The specimen was memory CD8+ T cells sorted from blood. Sample subset: CD45RO+ cells pooled with CCR7-negative TemRA cells. These receptors originate from a woman aged 25 to 45 in good health.

The chain employs TRBV2 and TRBJ2-3; D is undetermined. Germline V gene data show CDR1 as SNHLY and CDR2 as FYNNEI. Deletions cut 2 bases from V and 0 bases from J, with 9 bases between. The CDR3 contains 15 residues. In DNA form, the CDR3 reads TGTGCCAGCAGTGAACGGAGCCCTAGCACAGATACGCAGTATTTT. It yields the protein CASSERSPSTDTQYF. The full variable domain, completed using reference TRBV2 and TRBJ2-3, is EPEVTQTPSHQVTQMGQEVILRCVPISNHLYFYWYRQILGQKVEFLVSFYNNEISEKSEIFDDQFSVERPDGSNFTLKIRSTKLEDSAMYFCASSERSPSTDTQYFGPGTRLTVL.

This chain links TRBV5-1 with TRBJ2-2, with D perhaps TRBD2 (6 bases). The CDR3 is 18 residues long. From germline, CDR1 is SGHRS and CDR2 YFSETQ. V dropped 1 base and J dropped 6 bases, with 22 bases sitting between them. DNA for the CDR3: TGCGCCAGCAGCTTGACCGCAGGAGGGGCTGGTGGGGCCGGGGAGCTGTTTTTT. Its translation is CASSLTAGGAGGAGELFF. The full variable domain, in which reference TRBV5-1 and TRBJ2-2 provide the parts outside the CDR3, is KAGVTQTPRYLIKTRGQQVTLSCSPISGHRSVSWYQQTPGQGLQFLFEYFSETQRNKGNFPGRFSGRQFSNSRSEMNVSTLELGDSALYLCASSLTAGGAGGAGELFFGEGSRLTVL.

The gene calls are TRBV6-1 and TRBJ2-7; tentatively, D is TRBD1 or TRBD2 (5 bases each). Trimming stripped 8 bases from V and 0 bases from J, with 14 bases between. CDR3 length: 14 amino acids. The germline CDR1 and CDR2 sequences are MNHNS and SASEGT. The chain's CDR3 is CASGWDLLSYEQYF. The CDR3 DNA reads TGTGCCAGCGGCTGGGACCTACTCTCCTACGAGCAGTACTTC.

CDR3 DNA sequence: TGTGCCAGCAGCCCTGGGGTCATAGGCTACTATGGCTACACCTTC. As protein: CASSPGVIGYYGYTF. This sequence joins TRBV27 and TRBJ1-2; D is undetermined. The CDR3 loop spans 15 amino acids. Germline V CDR1 and CDR2: MNHEY, SMNVEV (reference sequence). V was trimmed by 6 bases and J by 3 bases, leaving 17 bases between them.

This clone appeared many times. This chain uses TRBV11-2 with TRBJ2-1, with 7 bases fitting TRBD1. The germline CDR1 and CDR2 sequences are SGHAT and FQNNGV. This CDR3 is built from 15 residues. The ends lost 4 bases at V and 4 bases at J; junction bases unmatched: 7. CDR3 DNA sequence: TGTGCCAGCAGCTATGGCAGGGGGTTTTACAATGAGCAGTTCTTC. It yields the protein CASSYGRGFYNEQFF.

This sequence joins TRBV25-1 and TRBJ1-2; 7 positions match TRBD1. The CDR3 spans 18 residues. The junction had 20 bases not matched to a gene; V was cut back by 3 bases and J by 7 bases. Germline V gives CDR1 MGHDK, CDR2 SYGVNS. The CDR3 sequence is CASSEITTAGDSVSGYTF. CDR3 sequence (DNA): TGTGCCAGCAGTGAGATTACGACGGCTGGGGACAGCGTATCTGGCTACACCTTC.

The gene calls are TRBV9 and TRBJ2-7; 11 bases agree with TRBD2. This CDR3 is 16 amino acids long. Unmatched junction bases numbered 8, after V lost 3 bases and J lost 3 bases. Germline lookup yields CDR1 SGDLS and CDR2 YYNGEE. The DNA of the CDR3 is TGTGCCAGCAGCGCTAGATTAGCGGGAGGGATCTACGAGCAGTACTTC. This codes for CASSARLAGGIYEQYF.

The chain recombines TRBV27 with TRBJ2-7; D call uncertain. Looked up from germline, CDR1 is MNHEY and CDR2 is SMNVEV (reference sequence). Trimming removed 8 bases from V and 6 bases from J, with 17 bases in between. This CDR3 region has 13 residues. This chain's CDR3 is CASSATGPFEQYF. The CDR3 nucleotides are TGTGCCAGCTCCGCGACCGGCCCCTTCGAGCAGTACTTC.

Note on this clone: This probably arose from a read error, given a far larger clone one base away. The chain couples TRBV25-1 to TRBJ2-2; D may be TRBD1 (6 bases). The CDR3 spans 14 residues. Looked up from germline, CDR1 is MGHDK and CDR2 is SYGVNS. The CDR3 coding sequence is TGTGCCAACAGTGGCCCAGGGGAAGCCGGGGAGCTGTTTTTT. Protein sequence: CANSGPGEAGELFF.

This clone was seen more than once but under ten times. The chain joins TRBV7-2 to TRBJ1-5; D gene ambiguous. V was clipped by 2 bases and J by 3 bases, with 5 bases between them. CDR1 and CDR2 from the germline V gene are SGHTA and FQGNSA. The length of the CDR3 is 13 residues. The chain's CDR3 is CASSLRYNQPQHF. CDR3 sequence (DNA): TGTGCCAGCAGCTTACGGTACAATCAGCCCCAGCATTTT.

J is TRBJ1-1 and V is TRBV25-1; no definite D call. This CDR3 comprises 14 residues. With 0 bases removed from V and 2 bases from J, the gap between germline ends came to 7 bases. Germline CDR1 and CDR2: MGHDK and SYGVNS. The CDR3 loop is CASSEYGGNTEAFF. Written as DNA, the CDR3 is TGTGCCAGCAGTGAATACGGCGGTAACACTGAAGCTTTCTTT. The whole variable domain, remainder taken from reference TRBV25-1 and TRBJ1-1, is EADIYQTPRYLVIGTGKKITLECSQTMGHDKMYWYQQDPGMELHLIHYSYGVNSTEKGDLSSESTVSRIRTEHFPLTLESARPSHTSQYLCASSEYGGNTEAFFGQGTRLTVV.

The rearrangement joins TRBV5-1 to TRBJ1-1; D call uncertain. V was shortened by 5 bases and J by 5 bases, with 13 bases between the two germline ends. The CDR3 sequence is 13 residues long. Germline-derived CDR1 and CDR2 are SGHRS and YFSETQ. The CDR3 protein is CASRWSLGTEAFF. DNA for the CDR3: TGCGCCAGCAGGTGGTCCCTAGGGACTGAAGCTTTCTTT.

The chain carries TRBV11-2 and TRBJ2-7; 10 bases align to TRBD1. Germline V CDR1 and CDR2: SGHAT, FQNNGV. Trimming removed 5 bases from V and 7 bases from J; junction bases left unmatched: 11. The CDR3 has 15 amino acids. This chain's CDR3 is CASSRRDRGLGEQYF. The CDR3 DNA follows: TGTGCCAGCAGCCGCCGGGACAGGGGCTTGGGTGAGCAGTACTTC.

With regard to this clone: Compared with germline, one end of the junction differs, possibly owing to a read error. The gene calls are TRBV7-9 and TRBJ2-7; TRBD2 matches at 12 bases. CDR1 and CDR2 from the germline V gene are SEHNR and FQNEAQ (reference sequence). The CDR3 covers 15 residues. The CDR3 DNA reads TGTGCCAGCAGCCTAGCGGGAGGGCGGTCCTACGAGCAGTACTTC. This gives the protein CASSLAGGRSYEQYF.

The chain employs TRBV27 and TRBJ2-3, with 8 bases matching TRBD1. V was pared by 3 bases and J by 3 bases, with 5 bases of the junction left unmatched. The germline gives CDR1 MNHEY, CDR2 SMNVEV (reference sequence). The length of the CDR3 is 15 residues. Written as DNA, the CDR3 is TGTGCCAGCAGTTTCGGACAGGGTCTGACAGATACGCAGTATTTT. Translation gives CASSFGQGLTDTQYF.

The sample holds one count of this clone. The rearrangement uses TRBV7-8 and TRBJ2-5; 8 positions agree with TRBD2. CDR1 and CDR2 from the germline V gene are SGHVS and FQNEAQ. The CDR3 runs 15 residues. The V gene end was trimmed by 1 base and the J gene end by 7 bases; junction bases not matched to a gene: 8. The CDR3 DNA reads TGTGCCAGCAGCTTAGACGGACTAGCTTTAGCGACCCAGTACTTC. Amino acid sequence: CASSLDGLALATQYF.

The CDR3 is CASSQGGPGYEQYF. As DNA, the CDR3 is TGTGCCAGCAGCCAAGGGGGCCCGGGGTACGAGCAGTACTTC. The V and J genes are TRBV9 and TRBJ2-7; TRBD1 agrees at 7 bases. Germline CDR1 is SGDLS and CDR2 is YYNGEE. V gave up 4 bases and J gave up 4 bases; unmatched junction bases: 8. CDR3 length: 14 amino acids.

This clone was found once. The genes are TRBV27 and TRBJ2-5; D gene ambiguous. Trimming pared 5 bases from V and 4 bases from J, leaving 8 bases between. This CDR3 is built from 12 residues. CDR1 is MNHEY and CDR2 is SMNVEV in the germline V gene (reference sequence). The CDR3, as DNA: TGTGCCAGCAGTGTCTTGGGAGAGACCCAGTACTTC. It codes for CASSVLGETQYF.

V and J are TRBV11-2 and TRBJ2-7; 9 bases match TRBD2. The germline V gene encodes CDR1 SGHAT and CDR2 FQNNGV. Trimming at V came to 5 bases and at J to 3 bases, leaving 8 bases not matched to a gene. CDR3 length: 15 amino acids. The CDR3 here is CASSQRAGGYYEQYF. The CDR3 DNA reads TGTGCCAGCAGCCAAAGAGCGGGAGGCTACTACGAGCAGTACTTC.

The chain links TRBV11-2 to TRBJ2-6; 14 positions agree with TRBD2. Germline assignment: CDR1 SGHAT and CDR2 FQNNGV. V gave up 4 bases and J gave up 4 bases; unmatched junction bases: 6. The CDR3 has 18 residues. CDR3 sequence: CASSSGLAGVSGANVLTF. The CDR3 DNA sequence: TGTGCCAGCAGCTCGGGACTAGCGGGAGTATCAGGGGCCAACGTCCTGACTTTC.

This clone came up a few times. V usage is TRBV4-2 and J usage is TRBJ2-1; the D call may be TRBD1 or TRBD2 (5 bases each). This CDR3 has 15 residues. V was trimmed by 1 base and J by 7 bases, leaving 14 bases between them. Per germline, CDR1 LGHNA and CDR2 YNFKEQ. Written as DNA, the CDR3 is TGTGCCAGCAGCCAAGGGACTGGGGGTGTGAATGAGCAGTTCTTC. Its translation: CASSQGTGGVNEQFF.

This clone appeared once. The chain recombines TRBV7-8 with TRBJ2-5; D possibly corresponds to TRBD1 (6 bases). The J call may be mistaken, given a closer DNA end match to TRBJ2-7. The CDR3 contains 15 residues. Looked up from germline, CDR1 is SGHVS and CDR2 is FQNEAQ. The CDR3 DNA sequence: TGTGCCAGCAGCTTATTCCAGGGGTCGTCCTACGAGCAGTACTTC. It is translated as CASSLFQGSSYEQYF.

The chain recombines TRBV2 with TRBJ2-7, with TRBD1 matching over 10 bases. Trimming at V came to 10 bases and at J to 3 bases, leaving 9 bases not matched to a gene. This CDR3 is built from 14 residues. Germline-derived CDR1 and CDR2 are SNHLY and FYNNEI. CDR3 loop: CATLDRDRGYEQYF. The CDR3 coding sequence is TGTGCCACCCTCGATCGGGACAGGGGCTACGAGCAGTACTTC.

The V gene is TRBV20-1, the J gene TRBJ1-1; no firm D call. The CDR3 is 10 residues long. The germline gives CDR1 DFQATT, CDR2 SNEGSKA (reference sequence). The CDR3 sequence is CSLENTEAFF. Written as DNA, the CDR3 is TGCAGCCTGGAGAACACTGAAGCTTTCTTT.

This clone was picked up one time. V and J are TRBV7-2 and TRBJ1-2; D remains unclear. This CDR3 contains 13 residues. V lost 1 base to trimming and J lost 7 bases, with 10 bases between them. CDR1 and CDR2 (germline): SGHTA, FQGNSA. The CDR3 DNA sequence: TGTGCCAGCAGCTTAGGCTTAAGGGTTGGCTACACCTTC. This translates into CASSLGLRVGYTF.

With respect to this clone: The junction and the germline gene differ at one end; a read error may be behind it. The chain carries TRBV10-3 and TRBJ2-6; D possibly corresponds to TRBD2 (5 bases). The CDR3 has 16 residues. Germline CDR1 ENHRY, CDR2 SYGVKD. CDR3 in DNA: TGTGCCAGCAGTGAAGCGGAGAGCTCTGGGGCCAACGTCCTGACTTTC. This codes for CASSEAESSGANVLTF.

This clone was found once. This sequence joins TRBV28 and TRBJ2-3; no clear D. V was pared by 7 bases and J by 4 bases, with 18 bases between. The length of the CDR3 is 15 residues. Per germline, CDR1 MDHEN and CDR2 SYDVKM. CDR3: CASNIRVWRADTQYF. Written as DNA, the CDR3 is TGTGCCAGCAACATAAGGGTCTGGAGAGCAGATACGCAGTATTTT.

As concerns this clone: At one end, the junction sequence differs from germline, possibly due to a read error. The J gene is TRBJ2-1, the V gene TRBV6-4, with 9 bases lining up with TRBD2. Per the germline V gene, CDR1 is MRHNA and CDR2 is SNTAGT. This CDR3 has 17 residues. CDR3 in amino acids: CAISESRASGDYNEQFF. The CDR3, as DNA: TGTGCCATCAGTGAGTCGAGGGCTAGCGGGGACTACAATGAGCAGTTCTTC.

The rearrangement links TRBV27 to TRBJ2-7; D is perhaps TRBD2 (7 bases). The germline V gene has CDR1 MNHEY and CDR2 SMNVEV (reference sequence). V was shortened by 3 bases and J by 4 bases, with 13 bases between the two germline ends. The CDR3 extends over 14 amino acids. CDR3 sequence (DNA): TGTGCCAGCAGTTTCATGGGGGGGCGGTACGAGCAGTACTTC. It is translated as CASSFMGGRYEQYF.

This sequence joins TRBV27 and TRBJ2-1; no clear D gene. V lost 1 base and J lost 0, with 7 bases in between. Looked up from germline, CDR1 is MNHEY and CDR2 is SMNVEV (reference sequence). This CDR3 contains 15 residues. CDR3 sequence reads: CASSLLPSSYNEQFF. DNA of the CDR3: TGTGCCAGCAGTTTATTGCCGAGCTCCTACAATGAGCAGTTCTTC.

The chain has TRBV19 and TRBJ2-1; tentatively, D is TRBD2 (5 bases). Trimming removed 1 base from V and 8 bases from J, with 9 bases in between. CDR1 is LNHDA and CDR2 is SQIVND in the germline V gene (reference sequence). The CDR3 has 13 residues. CDR3 DNA: TGTGCCAGTAGTATAGGGGAGTCCGATGAGCAGTTCTTC. As protein: CASSIGESDEQFF.